This TCR beta chain was documented in a study of blood T cell repertoires in COVID-19. Study overall: Samples taken during acute and convalescent COVID-19 were collected in the United States, Italy and Spain. T cells, B-cell-depleted T cells, or PBMCs provided the cDNA or gDNA that served as material.

The CDR3 runs to 15 residues. Original analysis: Cell counts per sample came from amplifying reference gene primers. Libraries were prepared by immunoSEQ multiplex PCR; TCRdb keeps only in-frame clonotypes and omits some of them. V and J calls and clone size follow that table, whereas D and trimming were derived from the DNA. The data show about 99,000 clones, 75% to 85% seen once. The gene calls are TRBV21-1 and TRBJ2-3; TRBD2 was called by the table and not checked on the DNA. TRBV21-1 is noted as a pseudogene. This clonotype was obtained from an elderly woman with active or convalescent COVID-19. Sequences were obtained from peripheral blood. CDR3: CASSIDLGYTDTQYF. The CDR3 DNA follows: TGTGCCAGCAGCATTGACCTCGGGTACACAGATACGCAGTATTTT.